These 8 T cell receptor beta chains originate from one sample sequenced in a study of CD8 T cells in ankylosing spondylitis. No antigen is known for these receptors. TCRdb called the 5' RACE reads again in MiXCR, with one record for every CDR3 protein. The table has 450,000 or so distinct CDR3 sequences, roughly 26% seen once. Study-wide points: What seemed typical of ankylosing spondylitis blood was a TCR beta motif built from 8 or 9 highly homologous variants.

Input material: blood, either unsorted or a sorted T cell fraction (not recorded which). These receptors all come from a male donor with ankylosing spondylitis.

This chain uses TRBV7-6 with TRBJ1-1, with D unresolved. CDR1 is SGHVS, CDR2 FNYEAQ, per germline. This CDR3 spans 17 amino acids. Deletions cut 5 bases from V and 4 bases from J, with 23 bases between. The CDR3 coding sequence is TGTGCCAGCAGCCCTGGCCCGGGCCAATTGCCGAGCACTGAAGCTTTCTTT. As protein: CASSPGPGQLPSTEAFF.

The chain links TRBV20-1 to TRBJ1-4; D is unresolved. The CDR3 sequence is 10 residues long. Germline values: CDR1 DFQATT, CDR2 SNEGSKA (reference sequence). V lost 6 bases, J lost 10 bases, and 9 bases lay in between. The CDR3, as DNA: TGCAGTGCAGGAGGGCTAAAACTGTTTTTT. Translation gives CSAGGLKLFF.

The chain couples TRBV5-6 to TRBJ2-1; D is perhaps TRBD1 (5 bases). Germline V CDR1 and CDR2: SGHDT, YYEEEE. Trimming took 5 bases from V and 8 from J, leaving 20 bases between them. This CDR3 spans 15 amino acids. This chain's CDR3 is CASRPLGEGEHEQFF. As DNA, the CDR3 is TGTGCCAGCAGACCCCTAGGGGAAGGCGAACATGAGCAGTTCTTC.

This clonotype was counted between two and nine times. The CDR3 sequence: CSARGGDATNEKLFF. CDR3 DNA: TGCAGTGCTAGAGGAGGGGATGCAACTAATGAAAAACTGTTTTTT. This rearrangement joins TRBV20-1 to TRBJ1-4; TRBD1 is a possible D gene (5 bases). Trimming stripped 1 base from V and 0 bases from J, with 9 bases between. CDR1 is DFQATT and CDR2 is SNEGSKA in the germline V gene (reference sequence). The CDR3 covers 15 residues.

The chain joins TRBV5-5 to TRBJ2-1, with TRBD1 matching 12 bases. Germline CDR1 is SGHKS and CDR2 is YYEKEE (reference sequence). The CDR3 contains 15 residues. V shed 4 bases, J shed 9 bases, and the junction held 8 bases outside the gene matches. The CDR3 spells CASSPAGTGGFEQFF. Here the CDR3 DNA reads TGTGCCAGCAGCCCGGCCGGGACAGGGGGCTTTGAGCAGTTCTTC.

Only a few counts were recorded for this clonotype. This CDR3 is CASSYMGAASNQPQHF. The CDR3 DNA reads TGTGCCAGTAGCTATATGGGGGCTGCGAGCAATCAGCCCCAGCATTTT. This sequence joins TRBV19 and TRBJ1-5; possibly TRBD1 for D (6 bases). The CDR3 length is 16 residues. Per the germline V gene, CDR1 is LNHDA and CDR2 is SQIVND (reference sequence). The V and J ends lost 6 bases and 1 base respectively, with 16 bases between them. Based on the CDR3 plus reference TRBV19 and TRBJ1-5, the full variable domain is DGGITQSPKYLFRKEGQNVTLSCEQNLNHDAMYWYRQDPGQGLRLIYYSQIVNDFQKGDIAEGYSVSREKKESFPLTVTSAQKNPTAFYLCASSYMGAASNQPQHFGDGTRLSIL.

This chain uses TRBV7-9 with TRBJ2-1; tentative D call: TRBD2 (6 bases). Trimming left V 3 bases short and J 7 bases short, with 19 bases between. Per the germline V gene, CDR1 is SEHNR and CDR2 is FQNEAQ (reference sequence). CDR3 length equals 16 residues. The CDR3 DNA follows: TGTGCCAGCAGCTTCGGGATAGCGGCGATGGGGAATGAGCAGTTCTTC. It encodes CASSFGIAAMGNEQFF.

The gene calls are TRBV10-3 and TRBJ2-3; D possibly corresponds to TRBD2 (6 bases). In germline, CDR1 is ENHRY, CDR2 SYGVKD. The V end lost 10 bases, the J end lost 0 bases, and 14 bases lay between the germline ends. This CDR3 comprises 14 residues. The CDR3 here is CATRPGTSTDTQYF. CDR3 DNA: TGTGCCACTCGTCCCGGGACTAGCACAGATACGCAGTATTTT.